This TCR beta chain was found in a study of T cells in tumors after PD-1 blockade. Template: tumor biopsy or peripheral blood genomic DNA, roughly 616-6,500 ng per sample. Sequenced by immunoSEQ multiplex PCR; TCRdb stores in-frame clones only, minus some. This table holds 30,000 to 35,000 clones, 73% found once. In this sample, this clone turned up once. This material consisted of PBMCs, taken after anti-PD-1 treatment. The sequence derives from a human donor with basal cell carcinoma.

CDR3 amino acids: CASSFSGDTEAFF. The CDR3 DNA sequence: TGCGCCAGCAGCTTCAGTGGAGACACTGAAGCTTTCTTT. The chain links TRBV5-1 to TRBJ1-1; D gene uncertain. The germline V gene encodes CDR1 SGHRS and CDR2 YFSETQ. V lost 2 bases to trimming and J lost 3 bases, with 8 bases between them. The length of the CDR3 is 13 residues.